This entry lists 31 T cell receptor beta chains sequenced from one sample in a study of control samples from healthy donors and cancer patients. The repertoire was sequenced with immunoSEQ multiplex PCR; TCRdb's copy has only in-frame clones and lacks some. The sample shows around 110,000 clones, 80% to 90% of them seen only once. The sequencing input was PBMCs. These receptors all stem from a woman in her forties or fifties with colorectal cancer.

V gene TRBV29-1 combines with J gene TRBJ1-1; D unresolved. Per germline, CDR1 SQVTM and CDR2 ANQGSEA. Trimming pared 1 base from V and 5 bases from J, leaving 17 bases between. This CDR3 is 15 amino acids long. DNA for the CDR3: TGCAGCGTTGAAGGTCCGGAAAACCTGGGGACTGAAGCTTTCTTT. Its protein is CSVEGPENLGTEAFF.

As DNA, the CDR3 is TGTGCCAGCAGCCAAGCAGGGAACTATGGCTACACCTTC. The encoded protein is CASSQAGNYGYTF. V gene TRBV3-1 (or the pseudogene TRBV3-2) combines with J gene TRBJ1-2; possible D gene TRBD1, 5 bases. The CDR3 has 13 residues. Deletions cut 1 base from V and 2 bases from J, with 5 bases between. CDR1 is LGHDT and CDR2 is YNNKEL in the germline V gene (reference sequence).

This chain uses TRBV7-2 with TRBJ2-2; the D is unclear. The CDR3 spans 13 residues. Looked up from germline, CDR1 is SGHTA and CDR2 is FQGNSA. Deletions cut 1 base from V and 9 bases from J, with 9 bases between. CDR3 DNA sequence: TGTGCCAGCAGCTTAGTTGGTGGCCGGGAGCTGTTTTTT. This translates into CASSLVGGRELFF.

The chain recombines TRBV7-2 with TRBJ1-6; no clear D gene. V dropped 6 bases and J dropped 5 bases, with 14 bases sitting between them. The CDR3 spans 15 residues. Germline V gene lookup returns CDR1 SGHTA and CDR2 FQGNSA. Here the CDR3 reads CASRFWQTDNSPLHF. The DNA for the CDR3 is TGTGCCAGCAGGTTTTGGCAGACCGATAATTCACCCCTCCACTTT.

V usage is TRBV2 and J usage is TRBJ1-1; D unclear. The CDR3 spans 18 residues. Trimming left V 2 bases short and J 4 bases short, with 23 bases between. Germline CDR1 is SNHLY and CDR2 is FYNNEI. The chain's CDR3 is CASSETLPGSRPATEAFF. Here the CDR3 DNA reads TGTGCCAGCAGTGAAACCCTCCCGGGGTCTCGACCGGCCACTGAAGCTTTCTTT.

The chain combines TRBV13 with TRBJ1-2; D perhaps matches TRBD1 (5 bases). The germline gives CDR1 PRHDT, CDR2 FYEKMQ (reference sequence). V was cut by 5 bases and J by 6 bases, with 22 bases left in between. The CDR3 is made up of 16 amino acids. CDR3 protein: CASSLGVGQGENGYTF. CDR3 DNA sequence: TGTGCCAGCAGCCTGGGGGTGGGGCAGGGAGAGAATGGCTACACCTTC.

The CDR3 spells CASSFDGGNYGYTF. DNA for the CDR3: TGTGCCAGCAGCTTTGATGGGGGCAACTATGGCTACACCTTC. The gene calls are TRBV7-3 and TRBJ1-2; perhaps TRBD1 as D (6 bases). The CDR3 is 14 amino acids. CDR1 and CDR2 from the germline V gene are SGHTA and FQGTGA. The V and J ends lost 3 bases and 2 bases respectively, with 10 bases between them.

This chain uses TRBV10-3 with TRBJ2-5; unclear D gene. V lost 3 bases and J lost 5, with 4 bases in between. The germline V gene encodes CDR1 ENHRY and CDR2 SYGVKD. This CDR3 spans 11 amino acids. The CDR3 loop is CAISDSETQYF. CDR3 sequence (DNA): TGTGCCATCAGTGATTCGGAGACCCAGTACTTC.

The V call is TRBV5-1, the J call TRBJ2-5; D assignment may be TRBD1 or TRBD2 (6 bases each). Germline V gene lookup returns CDR1 SGHRS and CDR2 YFSETQ. V was cut by 4 bases and J by 4 bases, with 23 bases left in between. This CDR3 spans 17 amino acids. CDR3: CASSHGGLQGIVETQYF. The DNA for the CDR3 is TGCGCCAGCAGCCATGGCGGACTACAGGGAATTGTAGAGACCCAGTACTTC.

The rearrangement links TRBV2 to TRBJ1-2; D gene unclear. The CDR3 has 13 residues. The V gene's germline CDR1 is SNHLY and CDR2 FYNNEI. V dropped 10 bases and J dropped 4 bases, with 16 bases sitting between them. CDR3 bases: TGTGCCACCAAAGCCGACTCCAGCTATGGCTACACCTTC. It translates to CATKADSSYGYTF.

The count of this clone is one. The chain joins TRBV9 to TRBJ1-2; 9 bases are a match to TRBD1. CDR1 SGDLS and CDR2 YYNGEE come from the germline V gene. The junction had 11 bases not matched to a gene; V was cut back by 3 bases and J by 8 bases. The CDR3 loop spans 15 amino acids. The CDR3 nucleotides are TGTGCCAGCAGCGCAGGCCGGGACAGGGTGGAAGGCTACACCTTC. It yields the protein CASSAGRDRVEGYTF.

This clone was observed once. This chain links TRBV28 with TRBJ1-5; D possibly corresponds to TRBD1 (5 bases). The CDR3 runs to 13 residues. The V and J ends lost 8 bases and 3 bases respectively, with 11 bases between them. Germline CDR1 reads MDHEN; CDR2 reads SYDVKM. The CDR3 sequence: CASVGQYNQPQHF. Written as DNA, the CDR3 is TGTGCCAGCGTGGGGCAGTACAATCAGCCCCAGCATTTT. The variable domain in full, completed from reference TRBV28 and TRBJ1-5, reads DVKVTQSSRYLVKRTGEKVFLECVQDMDHENMFWYRQDPGLGLRLIYFSYDVKMKEKGDIPEGYSVSREKKERFSLILESASTNQTSMYLCASVGQYNQPQHFGDGTRLSIL.

The V call is TRBV30, the J call TRBJ1-1, with D perhaps matching TRBD1 (5 bases). The CDR3 consists of 14 residues. The ends were cut back, 4 bases at V and 4 bases at J, with 16 bases in the middle. Germline CDR1 is GTSNPN and CDR2 is SVGIG (reference sequence). CDR3 bases: TGTGCCTGGACACCTCCGGGACTCTTCACTGAAGCTTTCTTT. As protein: CAWTPPGLFTEAFF.

J is TRBJ1-1 and V is TRBV5-1, with D possibly TRBD1 on 5 matching bases. There are 15 residues in the CDR3. Trimming took off 3 bases at V and 3 bases at J, with 15 bases between the two ends. CDR1 and CDR2 (germline): SGHRS, YFSETQ. CDR3 sequence (DNA): TGCGCCAGCAGCTCGCAGGGAGCTAGGGACACTGAAGCTTTCTTT. Protein: CASSSQGARDTEAFF.

V usage is TRBV5-1 and J usage is TRBJ1-1; the D is unclear. Germline loops: CDR1 SGHRS, CDR2 YFSETQ. The CDR3 is 14 amino acids. The ends were cut back, 0 bases at V and 1 base at J, with 7 bases in the middle. The CDR3 DNA sequence: TGCGCCAGCAGCTTGGACTGGGGGAACACTGAAGCTTTCTTT. Translation gives CASSLDWGNTEAFF. Full variable domain (missing parts from reference TRBV5-1 and TRBJ1-1): KAGVTQTPRYLIKTRGQQVTLSCSPISGHRSVSWYQQTPGQGLQFLFEYFSETQRNKGNFPGRFSGRQFSNSRSEMNVSTLELGDSALYLCASSLDWGNTEAFFGQGTRLTVV.

This chain connects TRBV5-1 to TRBJ1-1; 8 positions agree with TRBD1. J lost 3 bases, V lost 6 bases, and 7 bases had no gene match. The CDR3 length is 14 residues. Germline V gene sequence: CDR1 SGHRS, CDR2 YFSETQ. For the CDR3, the DNA is TGCGCCAGCACGGCGATACAGGGGGACACTGAAGCTTTCTTT. This codes for CASTAIQGDTEAFF.

The J gene is TRBJ2-5, the V gene TRBV3-1 (or the pseudogene TRBV3-2); perhaps TRBD2 as D (5 bases). V lost 4 bases to trimming and J lost 2 bases, with 14 bases between them. CDR3 size: 15 residues. The germline V gene encodes CDR1 LGHDT and CDR2 YNNKEL (reference sequence). CDR3 amino acids: CASSPSFHEQETQYF. Here the CDR3 DNA reads TGTGCCAGCAGCCCTAGCTTTCACGAACAAGAGACCCAGTACTTC.

The chain recombines TRBV6-5 with TRBJ1-1; D is unresolved. Trimming left V 6 bases short and J 8 bases short, with 16 bases between. There are 13 residues in the CDR3. CDR1 is MNHEY and CDR2 is SVGAGI in the germline V gene. The CDR3 nucleotides are TGTGCCAGCAGCCCAGGACTGAGGAGGGAAGCTTTCTTT. Protein sequence: CASSPGLRREAFF.

V gene TRBV6-6 combines with J gene TRBJ2-3; 7 positions match TRBD2. V shed 8 bases, J shed 0 bases, and the junction held 11 bases outside the gene matches. Germline values: CDR1 MNHNY, CDR2 SVGAGI (reference sequence). This CDR3 is 16 amino acids long. This CDR3 is CASRPASGVSTDTQYF. The CDR3 bases are TGTGCCAGCCGCCCCGCGAGCGGGGTTAGCACAGATACGCAGTATTTT.

The genes are TRBV11-2 and TRBJ2-1, with 9 bases that match TRBD2. This CDR3 is built from 15 residues. The germline CDR1 and CDR2 sequences are SGHAT and FQNNGV. With 4 bases clipped from V and 2 bases from J, the junction kept 3 bases outside the gene matches. The CDR3 bases are TGTGCCAGCAGCTCACTAGCGGGTACCTACAATGAGCAGTTCTTC. This encodes CASSSLAGTYNEQFF.

J is TRBJ1-1 and V is TRBV3-1 (or the pseudogene TRBV3-2), with D unresolved. Per germline, CDR1 LGHDT and CDR2 YNNKEL (reference sequence). The CDR3 spans 14 residues. V lost 5 bases and J 1 base, leaving 11 bases between the germline ends. DNA of the CDR3: TGTGCCAGCAGCTTTAGGACGGAGAACACTGAAGCTTTCTTT. Amino acids: CASSFRTENTEAFF.

CDR3 coding DNA: TGTGCCAGCAGCCCACCCCCCGGTAGCGAGGGCTACGAGCAGTACTTC. It translates to CASSPPPGSEGYEQYF. The chain carries TRBV7-9 and TRBJ2-7; D may be TRBD2 (5 bases). V lost 5 bases and J lost 3, with 20 bases in between. The CDR3 spans 16 residues. CDR1 and CDR2 from the germline V gene are SEHNR and FQNEAQ (reference sequence).

The chain couples TRBV20-1 to TRBJ2-2; 9 bases agree with TRBD1. V trimming: 3 bases; J trimming: 7 bases; junction bases outside the gene matches: 9. The length of the CDR3 is 15 residues. The germline CDR1 and CDR2 sequences are DFQATT and SNEGSKA (reference sequence). The CDR3 loop reads CSASDPGQGYGELFF. In nucleotides, the CDR3 is TGCAGTGCTAGTGATCCGGGACAGGGATACGGGGAGCTGTTTTTT.

CDR3 coding DNA: TGTGCCTGGGGGGACAGGATGGCTGAAGCTTTCTTT. It specifies CAWGDRMAEAFF. The chain employs TRBV30 and TRBJ1-1, with 8 bases identical to TRBD1. V was pared by 5 bases and J by 6 bases, with 5 bases of the junction left unmatched. This CDR3 is 12 amino acids long. Germline CDR1 and CDR2: GTSNPN and SVGIG (reference sequence).

The chain couples TRBV5-1 to TRBJ2-7; D is unclear. Germline loops: CDR1 SGHRS, CDR2 YFSETQ. V lost 1 base and J 0 bases, leaving 11 bases between the germline ends. The CDR3 consists of 15 residues. The CDR3 region is CASSLRAISSYEQYF. CDR3 DNA sequence: TGCGCCAGCAGCTTGAGGGCCATCAGCTCCTACGAGCAGTACTTC.

V and J are TRBV7-6 and TRBJ2-7, with TRBD1 as a possible D gene (5 bases). V lost 4 bases and J 2 bases, leaving 9 bases between the germline ends. The CDR3 is made up of 13 amino acids. CDR1 and CDR2 from the germline V gene are SGHVS and FNYEAQ. In DNA form, the CDR3 reads TGTGCCAGCAGCTCGACAGACCCCTACGAGCAGTACTTC. This translates into CASSSTDPYEQYF.

The gene calls are TRBV18 and TRBJ2-5, with D perhaps TRBD1 (6 bases). The CDR3 runs 16 residues. V lost 3 bases and J lost 1, with 15 bases in between. From germline, CDR1 is KGHSH and CDR2 LQKENI. The CDR3 reads CASSPDDRDTQETQYF. CDR3 DNA: TGTGCCAGCTCACCGGATGACCGGGACACCCAAGAGACCCAGTACTTC.

V gene TRBV13 combines with J gene TRBJ2-4; perhaps D is TRBD1 or TRBD2 (5 bases each). Germline values: CDR1 PRHDT, CDR2 FYEKMQ (reference sequence). CDR3 length equals 17 residues. V was cut by 0 bases and J by 1 base, with 13 bases left in between. CDR3 in DNA: TGTGCCAGCAGCTTAGGGGTGGGGGTGTGGGCCAAAAACATTCAGTACTTC. It is translated as CASSLGVGVWAKNIQYF. The complete variable domain, with remaining parts taken from reference TRBV13 and TRBJ2-4, reads AAGVIQSPRHLIKEKRETATLKCYPIPRHDTVYWYQQGPGQDPQFLISFYEKMQSDKGSIPDRFSAQQFSDYHSELNMSSLELGDSALYFCASSLGVGVWAKNIQYFGAGTRLSVL.

This CDR3 is CASSPVETGVEQFF. The CDR3 DNA follows: TGCGCCAGCAGCCCGGTCGAGACAGGGGTAGAGCAGTTCTTC. The chain carries TRBV5-1 and TRBJ2-1, with 8 bases matching TRBD1. CDR1 is SGHRS and CDR2 is YFSETQ in the germline V gene. The J segment lost 10 bases and the V segment lost 4 bases, leaving 10 bases of the junction unmatched. This CDR3 has 14 amino acids.

The V call is TRBV5-1, the J call TRBJ2-1; D is unresolved. The V end was cut by 0 bases, the J end by 9 bases, with 13 bases between. The CDR3 totals 14 residues. Germline lookup yields CDR1 SGHRS and CDR2 YFSETQ. The CDR3 protein is CASSLGTSDVEQFF. The CDR3 DNA is TGCGCCAGCAGCTTGGGGACCAGTGATGTTGAGCAGTTCTTC.

The chain couples TRBV5-1 to TRBJ2-7; D is ambiguous. The V end was cut by 1 base, the J end by 7 bases, with 18 bases between. Germline V gene data show CDR1 as SGHRS and CDR2 as YFSETQ. The CDR3 is made up of 15 amino acids. This chain's CDR3 is CASSLRYYGRGEQYF. The CDR3 DNA reads as TGCGCCAGCAGCTTGAGATATTACGGGCGAGGAGAGCAGTACTTC.